The clone carrying this T cell receptor (beta chain) has at least ten counts. Its antigen is undetermined. This CDR3 comprises 13 residues. Germline CDR1 and CDR2: SGHVS and FNYEAQ. Trimming took off 1 base at V and 5 bases at J, with 9 bases between the two ends. The record originates from a study of T-cell memory formation after mild COVID-19. 5'RACE primed from the constant segment yielded TCR alpha and TCR beta cDNA libraries bearing sample barcodes and UMIs. TCRdb ran MiXCR on the 5' RACE reads and lists one entry per CDR3 protein. Of roughly 610,000 distinct CDR3 sequences in the sample, around a sixth were seen once. Study results and caveats: Pre-infection memory already had some responding clones, implying cross-reactive memory joined. Contracting clones localized mainly to CM and EM when CD4+ and mainly to EMRA when CD8+. CD4/CD8 balance held among clones contracting day 15 to 85, and later expanders leaned CD4+.

The chain combines TRBV7-6 with TRBJ2-7; D may be TRBD1 or TRBD2 (5 bases each). The receptor comes from an adult woman who had mild COVID-19 (a few samples of this study predate the infection). Cell type and time point are not known. The material sequenced was PBMCs or a T cell subset sorted from them (not recorded which). The CDR3 is CASSLGGADEQYF. CDR3 coding DNA: TGTGCCAGCAGCTTAGGAGGGGCCGACGAGCAGTACTTC.